This T cell receptor (beta chain) comes out of a study of regulatory T cells in long-lasting Graves disease. Study-wide findings and caveats: Relative to new patients (roughly 950), persistent patients exhibited greater sharing of public clonotypes (around 2,500).

This clonotype was seen ten or more times. Its antigen is not known. According to the study, TCR beta libraries were built with iRepertoire HTBI primers and CDR3-region Arm-PCR. Original handling: The identification of 60 or so TRBV and 11 to 15 TRBJ segments was made across samples. Each CDR3 protein is one row after TCRdb ran MiXCR on the multiplex PCR reads. The V and J calls and clone size are TCRdb's, not the authors'. Of approximately 210,000 distinct CDR3 sequences detected, around 17% appear once; the ten largest clones hold roughly a fifth. The sample's time point: newly diagnosed GD, antithyroid drugs for less than 3 months. Extracted PBMC RNA gave rise to the TCR library. This sequence originates from a female donor with Graves disease. The starting material was peripheral blood mononuclear cells (PBMCs), obtained at new diagnosis, from a patient treated with antithyroid drugs.

Written as DNA, the CDR3 is TGTGCCAGCACTGAGATCCCCCGGGGAGGGGAAGCTTTCTTT. Protein product: CASTEIPRGGEAFF. The J gene is TRBJ1-1, the V gene TRBV28; D remains ambiguous. CDR1 MDHEN and CDR2 SYDVKM come from the germline V gene. V was trimmed by 7 bases and J by 8 bases, leaving 20 bases between them. The CDR3 extends over 14 amino acids.